This record concerns one T cell receptor (beta chain) sequence. This clonotype was detected only a few times. Its cognate antigen has yet to be identified. Base qualities are missing; no much larger clone stands one base away. From a lookup of the germline V gene, CDR1 and CDR2 are SGDLS and YYNGEE. Counted from cysteine to phenylalanine, this CDR3 has 17 amino acids. This entry keeps only the CDR3 DNA: 51 bases, framed from base 1. V has 0 bases trimmed and J has 2 bases trimmed; junction bases matching no gene number 6. This sample stems from a study of T-cell memory formation after mild COVID-19 (dated by TCRdb to the early 2020s). Regarding the research as a whole: TCR sequence clusters from the two donors were largely donor specific. T-cell clones expanding and contracting after mild COVID-19 in two donors were tracked by longitudinal TCRalpha and TCRbeta repertoire sequencing. Two young, previously healthy adult volunteers made up the cohort, one male and one female.

What the work shows at the level of the full study, not this receptor alone: Contracting CD4+ clones were found mainly in CM and EM memory subsets, while CD8+ clones were enriched in EMRA. Some responding clones were detected in pre-infection memory, suggesting pre-existing cross-reactive memory T cells joined the SARS-CoV-2 response. Only two mild cases were covered by the study, and larger cohorts that include severe cases with pre-infection samples were considered necessary. Clones contracting from day 15 to 85 had balanced CD4/CD8 phenotypes, while a second wave expanding from day 15 to 37 was biased towards CD4+. The second-wave clones that peaked on day 37 were not confirmed to be SARS-CoV-2 specific.

The sequencer listed for this sample is Illumina NovaSeq 6000. TCRalpha and TCRbeta cDNA libraries were constructed by 5'RACE with constant-segment primers, with sample barcodes and unique molecular identifiers being introduced. RNA was extracted from every sample with Trizol reagent. Libraries were amplified in two PCR steps, with a second sample barcode and Illumina TruSeq adapters added in the second step. Sequencing of the libraries was done on an Illumina NovaSeq, producing 2 x 150 bp paired-end reads. Per the authors' processing: Demultiplexing of reads and collapsing into UMI-guided consensus sequences were performed with migec v1.2.7. Using mixcr v2.1.11, UMI consensuses were aligned to TRA and TRB V and J templates and then assembled into clonotypes. A clonotype was counted as expanded or contracted only if both edgeR and NoisET called the change significant, with noise models trained on biological replicates. For edgeR calls, the thresholds were a false discovery rate-adjusted p below 0.01 and a log2 fold-change of 1. As an exploratory analysis of dynamics, PCA with hierarchical clustering was applied to max-normalized trajectories of the 1000 most abundant clonotypes. Each responding clone was given a CD4 or CD8 phenotype based on the CD4+ and CD8+ repertoires, which had been sequenced separately. The raw public reads went through TCRdb reprocessing: fastp at Q25, MiXCR clone calling, in-frame beta chains kept. Records with the same CDR3 protein are collapsed into one entry carrying the most frequent genes and DNA. TCRdb, not the original authors, processed these V and J calls. The sample has hundreds of thousands of distinct CDR3 sequences on record, 25% of them singletons. In total, the top ten clones hold 12% of the sample.

Ficoll-Paque density gradient centrifugation was used to isolate PBMCs. The sequence was obtained from an adult woman who had mild COVID-19 (a few samples of this study predate the infection). The sample titles of this study are shuffled in the database, so cell type and time point are left out; the donor was told from shared clones. The sample taken for sequencing was PBMCs or a T cell subset sorted from them (not recorded which). Recombination connected TRBV9 to TRBJ2-5; 11 central bases correspond to TRBD2. The CDR3 region has the sequence CASSVAPASGGQETQYF. The sequenced DNA: TGTGCCAGCAGCGTAGCGCCGGCTAGCGGGGGGCAAGAGACCCAGTACTTC.